This is a list of T cell receptor beta chains from one sample in a study of resident and recirculating memory T cells in vitiligo. TCRdb's copy holds only in-frame clones and misses some; the assay was immunoSEQ multiplex PCR. Of more than 65,000 clones in the sample, approximately 90% were seen once. The source material was blood. The receptors shown here come from a male donor with vitiligo. Both conserved end residues are part of each CDR3. Fields, in order: V gene, CDR3 length, D gene, clone size, J gene, CDR3 protein, CDR3 DNA. A D gene is named only where the DNA matches it firmly. Clone size is shown for a subset of rows, as once, few, many or a class of expanded clone.

v_gene: TRBV4-1; len: 17; d_gene: .; abundance: .; j_gene: TRBJ2-7; CDR3aa: CASSPTRPRTASYEQYF; CDR3nt: TGCGCCAGCAGCCCGACTCGACCGAGGACTGCGTCCTACGAGCAGTACTTC
v_gene: TRBV19; len: 15; d_gene: .; abundance: .; j_gene: TRBJ2-7; CDR3aa: CASSNPTEGSYEQYF; CDR3nt: TGTGCCAGTAGTAACCCCACGGAGGGGTCCTACGAGCAGTACTTC
v_gene: TRBV19; len: 13; d_gene: .; abundance: once; j_gene: TRBJ2-5; CDR3aa: CASSISRFETQYF; CDR3nt: TGTGCCAGTAGTATAAGTAGATTCGAGACCCAGTACTTC
v_gene: TRBV7-2; len: 14; d_gene: TRBD2; abundance: .; j_gene: TRBJ2-4; CDR3aa: CASSSRGAKNIQYF; CDR3nt: TGTGCCAGCAGCTCGCGGGGGGCCAAAAACATTCAGTACTTC
v_gene: TRBV21-1; len: 17; d_gene: .; abundance: .; j_gene: TRBJ1-2; CDR3aa: CASSTNSPDSASDGYTF; CDR3nt: TGTGCCAGCAGCACAAATAGCCCCGACAGCGCTTCGGATGGCTACACCTTC
v_gene: TRBV6-1; len: 14; d_gene: .; abundance: .; j_gene: TRBJ2-7; CDR3aa: CASSEPSGLYEQYF; CDR3nt: TGTGCCAGCAGTGAGCCATCGGGACTCTACGAGCAGTACTTC
v_gene: TRBV7-2; len: 13; d_gene: TRBD2; abundance: .; j_gene: TRBJ2-1; CDR3aa: CASSFSGNNEQFF; CDR3nt: TGTGCCAGCAGCTTTAGCGGGAACAATGAGCAGTTCTTC
v_gene: TRBV4-1; len: 18; d_gene: TRBD1; abundance: .; j_gene: TRBJ1-6; CDR3aa: CASSQEVGQVPPSSPLHF; CDR3nt: TGCGCCAGCAGCCAAGAGGTTGGACAGGTCCCCCCCTCATCACCCCTCCACTTT
v_gene: TRBV2; len: 14; d_gene: TRBD1; abundance: .; j_gene: TRBJ2-7; CDR3aa: CASRPRTGNYEQYF; CDR3nt: TGTGCCAGCAGACCCCGGACAGGGAATTACGAGCAGTACTTC
v_gene: TRBV2; len: 14; d_gene: TRBD1; abundance: .; j_gene: TRBJ1-1; CDR3aa: CASTLDRGYTEAFF; CDR3nt: TGTGCCAGCACCTTGGACAGGGGGTACACTGAAGCTTTCTTT
v_gene: TRBV9; len: 15; d_gene: .; abundance: .; j_gene: TRBJ1-2; CDR3aa: CASSVYLRSDYGYTF; CDR3nt: TGTGCCAGCAGCGTATATCTGCGGAGCGACTATGGCTACACCTTC
v_gene: TRBV28; len: 15; d_gene: .; abundance: .; j_gene: TRBJ2-6; CDR3aa: CASDTPGTGANVLTF; CDR3nt: TGTGCCAGCGATACTCCAGGGACTGGGGCCAACGTCCTGACTTTC
v_gene: TRBV7-8; len: 14; d_gene: .; abundance: .; j_gene: TRBJ1-2; CDR3aa: CASSRFKQGYGYTF; CDR3nt: TGTGCCAGCAGCCGCTTTAAACAGGGTTATGGCTACACCTTC
v_gene: TRBV5-1; len: 16; d_gene: TRBD1; abundance: .; j_gene: TRBJ2-3; CDR3aa: CASSSEPGTGGDTQYF; CDR3nt: TGCGCCAGCAGCTCTGAGCCCGGGACAGGGGGTGATACGCAGTATTTT
v_gene: TRBV10-3; len: 16; d_gene: TRBD1; abundance: .; j_gene: TRBJ1-2; CDR3aa: CAISGGGQGSLDGYTF; CDR3nt: TGTGCCATCAGTGGGGGAGGACAGGGCTCCCTGGATGGCTACACCTTC
v_gene: TRBV21-1; len: 14; d_gene: .; abundance: .; j_gene: TRBJ2-5; CDR3aa: CASNLRDSQETQYF; CDR3nt: TGTGCCAGCAACCTACGGGACAGCCAAGAGACCCAGTACTTC
v_gene: TRBV6-1; len: 13; d_gene: .; abundance: .; j_gene: TRBJ2-3; CDR3aa: CASSWKRADTQYF; CDR3nt: TGTGCCAGCAGTTGGAAGCGAGCAGATACGCAGTATTTT
v_gene: TRBV7-2; len: 15; d_gene: TRBD2; abundance: once; j_gene: TRBJ2-5; CDR3aa: CASNVPAGGLETQYF; CDR3nt: TGTGCCAGCAACGTCCCCGCGGGGGGGCTTGAGACCCAGTACTTC
v_gene: TRBV6-1; len: 16; d_gene: .; abundance: .; j_gene: TRBJ2-7; CDR3aa: CASSARQGGSSYEQYF; CDR3nt: TGTGCCAGCAGTGCAAGGCAGGGGGGAAGTTCCTACGAGCAGTACTTC
v_gene: TRBV9; len: 15; d_gene: .; abundance: .; j_gene: TRBJ2-3; CDR3aa: CASSVAESHTDTQYF; CDR3nt: TGTGCCAGCAGCGTAGCGGAGTCCCACACAGATACGCAGTATTTT
v_gene: TRBV12-1; len: 18; d_gene: .; abundance: .; j_gene: TRBJ1-1; CDR3aa: CASSHGKQGRYANTEAFF; CDR3nt: TGTGCCAGCAGCCACGGCAAACAGGGGAGGTACGCGAACACTGAAGCTTTCTTT
v_gene: TRBV4-3; len: 16; d_gene: .; abundance: .; j_gene: TRBJ1-5; CDR3aa: CASSQDLGRGNQPQHF; CDR3nt: TGCGCCAGCAGCCAAGATCTGGGGCGGGGGAATCAGCCCCAGCATTTT
v_gene: TRBV6-5; len: 13; d_gene: TRBD1; abundance: .; j_gene: TRBJ1-1; CDR3aa: CASGTGVDTEAFF; CDR3nt: TGTGCCAGCGGGACAGGGGTGGACACTGAAGCTTTCTTT
v_gene: TRBV19; len: 18; d_gene: TRBD1; abundance: .; j_gene: TRBJ1-2; CDR3aa: CASSISAGTGISNYGYTF; CDR3nt: TGTGCCAGTAGTATTTCGGCCGGGACAGGGATCTCTAACTATGGCTACACCTTC
v_gene: TRBV13; len: 14; d_gene: TRBD1; abundance: .; j_gene: TRBJ1-1; CDR3aa: CASSWDRSNTEAFF; CDR3nt: TGTGCCAGCAGCTGGGACAGGTCGAACACTGAAGCTTTCTTT
v_gene: TRBV6-5; len: 14; d_gene: .; abundance: .; j_gene: TRBJ1-6; CDR3aa: CASSHPSSVSPLHF; CDR3nt: TGTGCCAGCAGCCACCCCAGTTCTGTCTCACCCCTCCACTTT
v_gene: TRBV2; len: 14; d_gene: .; abundance: once; j_gene: TRBJ1-1; CDR3aa: CASKRGLGNTEAFF; CDR3nt: TGTGCCAGCAAAAGGGGATTAGGAAACACTGAAGCTTTCTTT
v_gene: TRBV19; len: 13; d_gene: .; abundance: .; j_gene: TRBJ1-1; CDR3aa: CASSIAAGTPSFF; CDR3nt: TGTGCCAGTAGTATAGCCGCAGGGACACCGTCTTTCTTT